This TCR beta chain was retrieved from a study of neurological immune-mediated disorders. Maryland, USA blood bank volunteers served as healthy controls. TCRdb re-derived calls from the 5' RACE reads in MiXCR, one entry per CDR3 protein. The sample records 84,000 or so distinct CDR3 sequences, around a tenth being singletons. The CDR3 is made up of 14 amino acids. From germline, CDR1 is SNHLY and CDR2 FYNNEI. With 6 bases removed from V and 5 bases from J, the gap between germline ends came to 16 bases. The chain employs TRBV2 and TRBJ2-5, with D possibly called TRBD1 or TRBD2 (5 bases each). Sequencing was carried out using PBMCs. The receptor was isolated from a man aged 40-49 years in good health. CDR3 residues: CASRATGTPETQYF. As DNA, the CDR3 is TGTGCCAGCAGGGCTACCGGGACCCCGGAGACCCAGTACTTC. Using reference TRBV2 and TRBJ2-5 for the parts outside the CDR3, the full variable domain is EPEVTQTPSHQVTQMGQEVILRCVPISNHLYFYWYRQILGQKVEFLVSFYNNEISEKSEIFDDQFSVERPDGSNFTLKIRSTKLEDSAMYFCASRATGTPETQYFGPGTRLLVL.